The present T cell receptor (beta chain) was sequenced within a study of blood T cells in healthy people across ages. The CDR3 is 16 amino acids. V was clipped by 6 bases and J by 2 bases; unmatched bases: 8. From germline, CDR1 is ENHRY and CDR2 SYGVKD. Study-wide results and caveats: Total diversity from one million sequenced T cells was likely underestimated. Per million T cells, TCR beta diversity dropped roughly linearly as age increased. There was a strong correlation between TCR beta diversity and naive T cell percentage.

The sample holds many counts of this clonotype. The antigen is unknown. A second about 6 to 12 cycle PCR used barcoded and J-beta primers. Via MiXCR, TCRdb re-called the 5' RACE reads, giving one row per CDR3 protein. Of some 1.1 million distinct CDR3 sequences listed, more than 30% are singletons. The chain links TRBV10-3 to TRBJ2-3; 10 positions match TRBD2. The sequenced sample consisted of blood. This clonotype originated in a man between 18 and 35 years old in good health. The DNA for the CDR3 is TGTGCCATCAGGCCTAGCGGGGGACAGCCCACAGATACGCAGTATTTT. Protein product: CAIRPSGGQPTDTQYF.